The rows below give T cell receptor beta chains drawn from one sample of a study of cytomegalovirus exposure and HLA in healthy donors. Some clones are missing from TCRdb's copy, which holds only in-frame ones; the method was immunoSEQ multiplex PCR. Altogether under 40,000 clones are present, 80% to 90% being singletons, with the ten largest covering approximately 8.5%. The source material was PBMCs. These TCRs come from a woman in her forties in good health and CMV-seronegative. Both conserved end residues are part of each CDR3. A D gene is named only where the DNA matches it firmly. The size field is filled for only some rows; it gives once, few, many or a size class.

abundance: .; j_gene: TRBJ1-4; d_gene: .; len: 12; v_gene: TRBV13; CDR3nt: TGTGCCAGCGGGTACAGGAATGAAAAACTGTTTTTT; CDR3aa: CASGYRNEKLFF
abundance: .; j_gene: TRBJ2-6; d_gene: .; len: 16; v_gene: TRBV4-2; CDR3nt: TGTGCCAGCAGCCAAGTGGGCTTCTCTGGGGCCAACGTCCTGACTTTC; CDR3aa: CASSQVGFSGANVLTF
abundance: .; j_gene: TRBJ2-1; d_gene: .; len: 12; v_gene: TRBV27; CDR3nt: TGTGCCAGCAGTTTCCTCTCGGGTGAGCAGTTCTTC; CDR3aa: CASSFLSGEQFF
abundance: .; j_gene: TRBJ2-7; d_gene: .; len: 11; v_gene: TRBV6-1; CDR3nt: TGTGCCAGCAGCGAACACTACGAGCAGTACTTC; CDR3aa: CASSEHYEQYF
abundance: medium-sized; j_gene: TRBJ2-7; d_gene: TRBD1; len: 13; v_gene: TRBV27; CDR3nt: TGTGCCAGCAGTTTAACAGGGGCCAGCGAGCAGTACTTC; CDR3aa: CASSLTGASEQYF
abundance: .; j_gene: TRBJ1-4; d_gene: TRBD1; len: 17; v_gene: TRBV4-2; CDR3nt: TGTGCCAGCAGCCAGCTTTCCGGGACAGGATATAATGAAAAACTGTTTTTT; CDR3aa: CASSQLSGTGYNEKLFF
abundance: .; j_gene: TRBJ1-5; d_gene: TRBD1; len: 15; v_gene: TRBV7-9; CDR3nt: TGTGCCAGCAGCTACGGGACAGGCAGCAATCAGCCCCAGCATTTT; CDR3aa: CASSYGTGSNQPQHF
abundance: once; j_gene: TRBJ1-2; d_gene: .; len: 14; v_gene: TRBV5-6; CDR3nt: TGTGCCAGCAGCCAGCGGTTAAGGAACTATGGCTACACCTTC; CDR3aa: CASSQRLRNYGYTF
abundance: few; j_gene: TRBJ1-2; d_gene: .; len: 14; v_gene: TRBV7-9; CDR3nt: TGTGCCAGCAGCTTACCCCAGACAGGTTATGGCTACACCTTC; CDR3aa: CASSLPQTGYGYTF
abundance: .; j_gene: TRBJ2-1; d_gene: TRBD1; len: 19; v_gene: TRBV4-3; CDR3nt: TGCGCCAGCAGCCAGGGGACAGGGGGCGTGTTGAAGTCCTACAATGAGCAGTTCTTC; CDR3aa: CASSQGTGGVLKSYNEQFF
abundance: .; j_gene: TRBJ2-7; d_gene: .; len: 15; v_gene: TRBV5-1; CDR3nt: TGCGCCAGCAGCTCCAGGGGCCTGTCATCCTACGAGCAGTACTTC; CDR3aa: CASSSRGLSSYEQYF
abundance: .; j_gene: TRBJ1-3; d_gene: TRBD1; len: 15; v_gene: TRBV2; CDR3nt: TGTGCCAGCAGAGCCAGGGACAGCTCTGGAAACACCATATATTTT; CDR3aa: CASRARDSSGNTIYF
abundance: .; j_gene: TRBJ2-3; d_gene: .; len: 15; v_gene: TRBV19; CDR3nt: TGTGCCAGTAGTGACACAGGGCGCCGGACAGATACGCAGTATTTT; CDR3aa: CASSDTGRRTDTQYF
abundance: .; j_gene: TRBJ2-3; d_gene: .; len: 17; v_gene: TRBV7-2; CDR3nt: TGTGCCAGCAGCCCCTTCCCCCGGGGGGCTAGCACAGATACGCAGTATTTT; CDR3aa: CASSPFPRGASTDTQYF
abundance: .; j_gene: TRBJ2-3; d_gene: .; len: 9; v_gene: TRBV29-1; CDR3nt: TGCAGCGTTGCGGGGTGGTCGGATTTT; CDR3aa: CSVAGWSDF
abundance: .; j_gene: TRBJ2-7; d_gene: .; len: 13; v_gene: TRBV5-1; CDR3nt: TGCGCCAGCAGCTACCTGAACGGCTACGAGCAGTACTTC; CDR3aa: CASSYLNGYEQYF
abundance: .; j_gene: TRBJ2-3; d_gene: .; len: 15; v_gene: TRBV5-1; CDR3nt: TGCGCCAGCAGCCCCGGGGCGGGGAGCACAGATACGCAGTATTTT; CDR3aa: CASSPGAGSTDTQYF
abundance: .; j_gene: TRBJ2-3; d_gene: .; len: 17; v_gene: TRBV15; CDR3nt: TGTGCCACCAGCAGAGATAGACAGTTACCTGACACAGATACGCAGTATTTT; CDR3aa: CATSRDRQLPDTDTQYF
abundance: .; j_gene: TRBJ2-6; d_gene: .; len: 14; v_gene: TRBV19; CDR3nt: TGTGCCAGTACCAGAAGCTCTGGGGCCAACGTCCTGACTTTC; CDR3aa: CASTRSSGANVLTF
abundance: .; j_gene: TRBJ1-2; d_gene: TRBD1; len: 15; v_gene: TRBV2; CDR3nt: TGTGCCAGCAGTGAGCGGCAGGGGGTGTTCTATGGCTACACCTTC; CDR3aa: CASSERQGVFYGYTF
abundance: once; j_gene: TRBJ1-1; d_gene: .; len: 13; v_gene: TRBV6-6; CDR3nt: TGTGCCAGCAGTTCCCGGGGGAACACTGAAGCTTTCTTT; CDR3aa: CASSSRGNTEAFF
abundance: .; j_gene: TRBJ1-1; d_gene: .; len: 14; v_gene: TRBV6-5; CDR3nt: TGTGCCAGCAGTATGGGGCGTAAGAACACTGAAGCTTTCTTT; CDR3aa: CASSMGRKNTEAFF
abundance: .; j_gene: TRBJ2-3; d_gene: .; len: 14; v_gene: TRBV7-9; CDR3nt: TGTGCCAGCAGTTTCACAGGGAGCACAGATACGCAGTATTTT; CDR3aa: CASSFTGSTDTQYF
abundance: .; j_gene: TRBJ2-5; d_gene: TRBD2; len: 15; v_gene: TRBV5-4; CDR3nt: TGTGCCAGCAGCTTGGTTGCGGGGGGGGTAGAGACCCAGTACTTC; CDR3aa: CASSLVAGGVETQYF